This T cell receptor beta chain stems from a study of glioma-infiltrating T cells. This clonotype was observed a few times. The iRepertoire nested amplicon-rescue multiplex PCR amplified TCR alpha and beta CDR3s from RNA. TCRdb passed the multiplex PCR reads through MiXCR, listing each CDR3 protein once. The data contain a few hundred thousand distinct CDR3 sequences, less than 50% of them singletons. V trimming: 7 bases; J trimming: 9 bases; junction bases outside the gene matches: 14. From germline, CDR1 is MGHRA and CDR2 YSYEKL. The CDR3 extends over 16 amino acids. Sequenced material: glioma tissue, nonneoplastic brain tissue, or PBMCs (not recorded which). The TCR was taken from a human donor with low-grade glioma or glioblastoma, undergoing nonglioma brain surgery, or in good health (not recorded which). The rearrangement joins TRBV4-1 to TRBJ2-1; TRBD1 matches at 11 bases. CDR3 sequence: CASNYIGDRGDGEQFF. The CDR3 DNA is TGCGCCAGCAACTATATAGGGGACAGGGGGGACGGTGAGCAGTTCTTC.